The sequence of this T cell receptor beta chain was determined in a study of glioma-infiltrating T cells after dendritic cell vaccination. Study at large: Three intradermal dendritic cell vaccine injections were given every two weeks.

Libraries were prepared by immunoSEQ multiplex PCR; TCRdb keeps only in-frame clonotypes and omits some of them. Altogether about 100,000 clones are present, 80% being singletons, with the ten largest covering under 6.5%. The time point: after dendritic cell vaccination, including at tumor progression/relapse. No glioblastoma patient carried an isocitrate dehydrogenase mutation. Of note for this clone: Its antigen is undetermined.

Study-wide results and limits: TCR clonality showed no direct relationship with survival. Only a small number of patients had complete blood and tumor samples.

This CDR3 has 15 residues. CDR1 SGHVS and CDR2 FQNEAQ come from the germline V gene. Trimming shortened V by 2 bases and J by 0 bases, and 9 bases separated the two germline ends. The receptor comes from a human donor with glioblastoma. The material was blood, obtained after dendritic cell vaccination. The rearrangement links TRBV7-8 to TRBJ2-3; D remains ambiguous. CDR3 in amino acids: CASSLMVQSTDTQYF. For the CDR3, the DNA is TGTGCCAGCAGCTTAATGGTACAGAGCACAGATACGCAGTATTTT.